The text below deals with one TCR beta chain. Its target is unknown. The V and J ends lost 3 bases and 5 bases respectively, with 14 bases between them. The CDR3 spans 14 residues. CDR1 LGHNA and CDR2 YSLEER come from the germline V gene. This sample stems from a study of T cell responses to AZD1222 COVID-19 vaccine. Study-wide points: Females made up more of the donors, who were largely white British, and clonal diversity may have come out too low. Seropositive status at baseline applied to only a handful of AZD1222 recipients. There were repertoire samples only from the period after the peak T cell response.

Sequencing used immunoSEQ multiplex PCR; TCRdb keeps in-frame clones, though not all of them. The sample includes 140,000 to 150,000 clones, 92% of them seen just once. Second-dose groups at about 4 or about 12 weeks were pooled. The chain carries TRBV4-3 and TRBJ2-7; maybe TRBD1 (5 bases). The sequence was collected from an adult who received the AZD1222 COVID-19 vaccine. Sequenced material: peripheral blood, taken 28 days after the second AZD1222 dose. In DNA form, the CDR3 reads TGCGCCAGCAGCCAGATTCAGGGAAGGGACGAGCAGTACTTC. It is translated as CASSQIQGRDEQYF.